This T cell receptor (beta chain) was captured by sequencing in a study of T cells after somatic rescue of genetic block. The method was immunoSEQ multiplex PCR; TCRdb's version includes in-frame clones alone and lacks a portion of them. The table lists tens of thousands of clones, approximately 91% of them singletons. Germline CDR1 SGHVS, CDR2 FQNEAQ. The CDR3 runs to 14 residues. Trimming pared 8 bases from V and 8 bases from J, leaving 19 bases between. The rearrangement joins TRBV7-8 to TRBJ1-3, with D perhaps TRBD1 (5 bases). The source is a man aged 25-45 years. Input material: peripheral blood mononuclear cells (PBMCs). CDR3 bases: TGTGCCAGCTCCCCGGACGGGGGTTCGGACACCATATATTTT. Translated, it gives CASSPDGGSDTIYF.